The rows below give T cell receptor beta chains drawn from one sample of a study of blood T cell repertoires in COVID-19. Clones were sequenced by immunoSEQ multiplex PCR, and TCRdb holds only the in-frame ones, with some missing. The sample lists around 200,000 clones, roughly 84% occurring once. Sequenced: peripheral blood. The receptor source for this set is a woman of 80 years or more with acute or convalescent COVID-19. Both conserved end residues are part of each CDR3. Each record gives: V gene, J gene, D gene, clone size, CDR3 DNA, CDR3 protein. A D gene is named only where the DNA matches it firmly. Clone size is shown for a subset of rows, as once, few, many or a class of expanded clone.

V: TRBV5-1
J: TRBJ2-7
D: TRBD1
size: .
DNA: TGCGCCAGCAGGTCTACTCCAGGGGGCGAGCAGTACTTC
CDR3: CASRSTPGGEQYF

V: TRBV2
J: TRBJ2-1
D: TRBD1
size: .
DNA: TGTGCCAGCCAATTCCCGACAGGGACGGATGAGCAGTTCTTC
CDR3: CASQFPTGTDEQFF

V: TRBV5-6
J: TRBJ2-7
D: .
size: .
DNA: TGTGCCAGCAGCTTCTGGGGAGACTACGAGCAGTACTTC
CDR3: CASSFWGDYEQYF

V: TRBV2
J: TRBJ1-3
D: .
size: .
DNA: TGTGCCAGCAGGCCGTCGGGGTCTGGAAACACCATATATTTT
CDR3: CASRPSGSGNTIYF

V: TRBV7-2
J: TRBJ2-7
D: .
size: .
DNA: TGTGCCAGCAGCTTGACACGGGACACTTGGTACGAGCAGTACTTC
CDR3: CASSLTRDTWYEQYF

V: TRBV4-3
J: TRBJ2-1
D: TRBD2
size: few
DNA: TGCGCCAGCAGCCAGTCTCCCCTAGCGGGTCCTACCATTGAGCAGTTCTTC
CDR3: CASSQSPLAGPTIEQFF

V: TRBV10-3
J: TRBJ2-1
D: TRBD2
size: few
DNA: TGTGCCACGACTAGCGGGGGGATTGGTGAGCAGTTCTTC
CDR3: CATTSGGIGEQFF

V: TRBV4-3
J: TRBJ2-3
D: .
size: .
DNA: TGCGCCAGCGGCCGAGCGGCCACAGATACGCAGTATTTT
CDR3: CASGRAATDTQYF

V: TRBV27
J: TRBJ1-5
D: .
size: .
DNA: TGTGCCATCAGTTTCGGGGGGGCCAATCAGCCCCAGCATTTT
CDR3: CAISFGGANQPQHF

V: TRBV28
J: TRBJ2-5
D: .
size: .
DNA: TGTGCCAGCAGTTTATCCTTTAGTTTTGAGACCCAGTACTTC
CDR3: CASSLSFSFETQYF

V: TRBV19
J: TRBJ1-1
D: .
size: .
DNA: TGTGCCAGTAGTACACAGGGAACGTTCACTGAAGCTTTCTTT
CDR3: CASSTQGTFTEAFF

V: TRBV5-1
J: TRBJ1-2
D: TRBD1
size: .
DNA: TGCGCCAGCAGCCAGGATACCGGGACAGTAGATGGCTACACCTTC
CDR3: CASSQDTGTVDGYTF

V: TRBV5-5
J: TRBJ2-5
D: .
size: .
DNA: TGTGCCAGCAGCTTGGTCGGGGGCCAAGAGACCCAGTACTTC
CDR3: CASSLVGGQETQYF

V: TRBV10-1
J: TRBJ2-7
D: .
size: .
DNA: TGCGCCAGGAGACTGACGGCCGAGCAGTACTTC
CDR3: CARRLTAEQYF

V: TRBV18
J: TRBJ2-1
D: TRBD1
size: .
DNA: TGTGCCAGCTCACAGGGGACAGGGCGTATTGGGTACAATGAGCAGTTCTTC
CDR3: CASSQGTGRIGYNEQFF

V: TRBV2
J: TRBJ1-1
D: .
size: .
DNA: TGTGCCAGCAATGCACAGCTTAACACTGAAGCTTTCTTT
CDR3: CASNAQLNTEAFF

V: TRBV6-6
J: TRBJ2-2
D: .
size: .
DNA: TGTGCCAGCAGTTACCCGAGGAACACCGGGGAGCTGTTTTTT
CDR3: CASSYPRNTGELFF

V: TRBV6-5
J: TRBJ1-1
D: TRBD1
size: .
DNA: TGTGCCATTAGGGGGCAGCGGAACACTGAAGCTTTCTTT
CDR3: CAIRGQRNTEAFF

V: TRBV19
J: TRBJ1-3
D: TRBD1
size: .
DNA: TGTGCCAGTAGTATGGGGACAGGGTCTTCCTCTGGAAACACCATATATTTT
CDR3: CASSMGTGSSSGNTIYF

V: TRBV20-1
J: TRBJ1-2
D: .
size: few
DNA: TGCAGTGCTAGCGACAGTTATGGCTACACCTTC
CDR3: CSASDSYGYTF

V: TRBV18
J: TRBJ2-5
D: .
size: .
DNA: TGTGCCAGCTCACCTTCCAGTGTGGAGACCCAGTACTTC
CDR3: CASSPSSVETQYF

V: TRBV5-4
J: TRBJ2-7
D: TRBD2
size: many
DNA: TGTGCCAGCAGCTTGGCTATTTCTAGCGGGGTTAACTACGAGCAGTACTTC
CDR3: CASSLAISSGVNYEQYF

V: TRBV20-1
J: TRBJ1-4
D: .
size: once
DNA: TGCAGTGCTAGAGTACGGGAAAAACTGTTTTTT
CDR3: CSARVREKLFF

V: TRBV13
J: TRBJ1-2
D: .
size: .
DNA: TGTGCCAGCAGCTCCAGACGACAGTATGGCTACACCTTC
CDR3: CASSSRRQYGYTF

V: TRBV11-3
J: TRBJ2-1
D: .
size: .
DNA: TGTGCCAGCAGCCTCGTAGGGGACTCCTACAATGAGCAGTTCTTC
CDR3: CASSLVGDSYNEQFF

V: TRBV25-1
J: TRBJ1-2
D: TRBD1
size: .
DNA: TGTGCCAGCAGGGGGGACAGGGACGGCTACACCTTC
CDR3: CASRGDRDGYTF

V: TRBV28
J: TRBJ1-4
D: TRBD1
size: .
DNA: TGTGCCAGCAGCATGACAGGGGTTGGTGAAAAACTGTTTTTT
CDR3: CASSMTGVGEKLFF

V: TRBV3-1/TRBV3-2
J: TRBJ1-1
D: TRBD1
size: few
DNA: TGTGCCAGCACCCGACAGGGAGGGAACACTGAAGCTTTCTTT
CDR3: CASTRQGGNTEAFF

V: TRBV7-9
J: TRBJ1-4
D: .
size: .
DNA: TGTGCCAGCAGCTTGGGCCCGGTGGTGACTAATGAAAAACTGTTTTTT
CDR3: CASSLGPVVTNEKLFF

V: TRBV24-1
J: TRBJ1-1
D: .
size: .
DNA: TGTGCCACCAATGATGATAGAGTGAACACTGAAGCTTTCTTT
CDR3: CATNDDRVNTEAFF

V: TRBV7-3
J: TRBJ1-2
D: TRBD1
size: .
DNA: TGTGCCAGCAGCCCGGGACAGAGCTATGGCTACACCTTC
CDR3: CASSPGQSYGYTF

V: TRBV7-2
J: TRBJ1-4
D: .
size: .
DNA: TGTGCCAGCAGCTCGCGGCAGGGCGGTGAAAAACTGTTTTTT
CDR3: CASSSRQGGEKLFF

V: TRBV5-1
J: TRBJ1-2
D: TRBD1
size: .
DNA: TGCGCCAGCAGCGGACAGGGGGATTATGGCTACACCTTC
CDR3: CASSGQGDYGYTF

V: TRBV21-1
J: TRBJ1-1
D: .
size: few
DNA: TGTGCCAGCAGCAAAGCTGTCCAGCGTGAAGCTTTCTTT
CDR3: CASSKAVQREAFF

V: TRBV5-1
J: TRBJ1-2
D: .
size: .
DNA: TGCGCCAGCAGCTTGGACAGGGAATATGGCTACACCTTC
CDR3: CASSLDREYGYTF

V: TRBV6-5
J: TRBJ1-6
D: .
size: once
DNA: TGTGCCAGCAACCCGGGGGGGTACAATTCACCCCTCCACTTT
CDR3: CASNPGGYNSPLHF

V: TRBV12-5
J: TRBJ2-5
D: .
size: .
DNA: TGTGCTAGTGGTTATCAGGTGGGAGGAGAGACCCAGTACTTC
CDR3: CASGYQVGGETQYF

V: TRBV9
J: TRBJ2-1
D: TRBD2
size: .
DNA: TGTGCCAGCAGCGCCCTTCTAGCGGACTACAATGAGCAGTTCTTC
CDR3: CASSALLADYNEQFF

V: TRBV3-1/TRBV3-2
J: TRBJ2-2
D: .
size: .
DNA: TGTGCCAGCAGCCGGCTAGCGATAGGGGAGCTGTTTTTT
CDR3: CASSRLAIGELFF

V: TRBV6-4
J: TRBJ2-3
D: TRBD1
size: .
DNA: TGTGCCAGCAGTGAAGACAGGGCAACAGATACGCAGTATTTT
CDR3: CASSEDRATDTQYF

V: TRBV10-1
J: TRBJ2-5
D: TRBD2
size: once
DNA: TGCGCCAGCAGTGAGAGTCGCGGGAGGGGAGAGACCCAGTACTTC
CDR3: CASSESRGRGETQYF

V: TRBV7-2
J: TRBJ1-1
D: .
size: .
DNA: TGTGCCAGCAGCTTCCAAAGGGGGAACACTGAAGCTTTCTTT
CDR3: CASSFQRGNTEAFF

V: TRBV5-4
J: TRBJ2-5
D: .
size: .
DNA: TGTGCCAGCAGCTTGGGGACATTAGAGACCCAGTACTTC
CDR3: CASSLGTLETQYF

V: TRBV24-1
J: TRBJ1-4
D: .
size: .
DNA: TGTGCCACACATTACAGGGCGCGAAGTGAAAAACTGTTTTTT
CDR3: CATHYRARSEKLFF

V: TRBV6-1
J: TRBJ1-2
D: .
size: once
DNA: TGTGCCAGCAGTGAAGAGGTGGGAGGTGGCTACACCTTC
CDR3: CASSEEVGGGYTF

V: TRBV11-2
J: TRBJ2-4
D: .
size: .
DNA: TGTGCCAGCAGCGGCCGGGGGGCAAGGGATGTCATTCAGTACTTC
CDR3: CASSGRGARDVIQYF

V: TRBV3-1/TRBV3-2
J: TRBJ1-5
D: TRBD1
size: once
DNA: TGTGCCAGCAGCCGAAACAGGGGGGATCAGCCCCAGCATTTT
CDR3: CASSRNRGDQPQHF

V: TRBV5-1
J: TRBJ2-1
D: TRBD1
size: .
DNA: TGCGCCAGCAGCCCGGGACAGAGGTACAATGAGCAGTTCTTC
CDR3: CASSPGQRYNEQFF

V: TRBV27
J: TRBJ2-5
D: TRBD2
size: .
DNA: TGTGCCAGCGCTAGCGGGAGCCCCCAAGAGACCCAGTACTTC
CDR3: CASASGSPQETQYF

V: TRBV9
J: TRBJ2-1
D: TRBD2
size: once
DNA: TGTGCCAGCAGCGTAGAGTGGCTAGCGGGCAATGAGCAGTTCTTC
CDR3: CASSVEWLAGNEQFF

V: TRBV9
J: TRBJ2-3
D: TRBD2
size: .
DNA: TGTGCCAGCAGCGAAACTAGCGAGAGTCGGCAGTATTTT
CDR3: CASSETSESRQYF

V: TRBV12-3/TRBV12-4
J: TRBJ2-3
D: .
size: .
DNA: TGTGCCAGCAGTTTAGCGCTATCGCAGTATTTT
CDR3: CASSLALSQYF

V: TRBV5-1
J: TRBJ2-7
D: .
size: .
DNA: TGCGCCAGCAGCTTATCGGCAGGGGTGTCCTACGAGCAGTACTTC
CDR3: CASSLSAGVSYEQYF

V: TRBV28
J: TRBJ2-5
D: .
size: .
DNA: TGTGCCAGCAGTTTGCGGCTAGCGGAGGGGGAAGAGACCCAGTACTTC
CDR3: CASSLRLAEGEETQYF